This is a list of T cell receptor beta chains from one sample in a study of cytomegalovirus exposure and HLA in healthy donors. The protocol was immunoSEQ multiplex PCR, while the TCRdb copy is restricted to in-frame clones and leaves out a portion. The repertoire consists of approximately 190,000 clones, with more than 75% occurring once and the leading ten covering around 0.75%. Sequencing was performed on PBMCs. These receptors all stem from a woman aged 18-30 years in good health and CMV-seronegative. Both conserved end residues are trimmed from each CDR3.

v_call	j_call	cdr3_aa
TRBV6-5	TRBJ1-6	ASRMERQANSPLH
TRBV5-1	TRBJ1-4	ASRGSGWANEKLF
TRBV30	TRBJ2-1	ACSPGGPF
TRBV7-9	TRBJ1-2	ASSFAGHGYT
TRBV6-1	TRBJ2-3	ASSKGGTSPDTQY
TRBV7-8	TRBJ2-3	ASSRQGASTDTQY
TRBV7-2	TRBJ2-1	ASSFRDNEQF
TRBV7-6	TRBJ1-1	ASSLAGTGNTEAF
TRBV7-6	TRBJ2-7	ASSLRQGAGEQY
TRBV5-6	TRBJ1-1	ASSTTDRLNTEAF
TRBV6-1	TRBJ2-2	ASSEGGRTNTGELF
TRBV5-4	TRBJ2-1	ASSLGTSGTPYNEQF
TRBV4-1	TRBJ2-1	ASSQLGLEFNEQF
TRBV6-5	TRBJ2-3	ASSLQGSTDTQY
TRBV9	TRBJ2-1	ASSVAGVRNNEQF
TRBV19	TRBJ2-1	ASSTDPLVSNEQF
TRBV2	TRBJ1-2	ASSVVADYGYT
TRBV6-1	TRBJ1-3	ASSGQGVSGNTIY